These T cell receptor beta chains were read from a single sample in a study of shared clonotypes between healthy human individuals. Sequencing used immunoSEQ multiplex PCR; TCRdb keeps in-frame clones, though not all of them. The table shows 2 million to 3 million clones, with over 85% occurring only once. The sequenced sample consisted of naive CD4+ T cells from PBMCs. These receptors were taken from a man aged 18 to 30 in good health. Some clones in this sample may be carry-over from other donors' samples. Each CDR3 is given with its conserved first and last residue. Fields, in order: V gene, clone size, J gene, D gene, CDR3 DNA, CDR3 protein. The D gene is left open where the match is weak. Size values are once, few and many counts, or a class for expanded clones, and some rows have none.

v_call: TRBV7-3
clone_size: .
j_call: TRBJ2-1
d_call: .
cdr3_nt: TGTGCCAGCAGCTTAATCCCCGGGAGCTCCTACAATGAGCAGTTCTTC
cdr3_aa: CASSLIPGSSYNEQFF

v_call: TRBV7-9
clone_size: once
j_call: TRBJ1-1
d_call: .
cdr3_nt: TGTGCCAGCAGCCCCCGATCCCAGGGGAGAGGAACTGAAGCTTTCTTT
cdr3_aa: CASSPRSQGRGTEAFF

v_call: TRBV6-4
clone_size: .
j_call: TRBJ2-3
d_call: .
cdr3_nt: TGTGCCAGCAGCCAGGACTTTCTCACAGATACGCAGTATTTT
cdr3_aa: CASSQDFLTDTQYF

v_call: TRBV4-1
clone_size: .
j_call: TRBJ1-1
d_call: .
cdr3_nt: TGCGCCAGCAGCCAAGTAGCAGAGTCCGGAATGAACACTGAAGCTTTCTTT
cdr3_aa: CASSQVAESGMNTEAFF

v_call: TRBV11-2
clone_size: .
j_call: TRBJ2-1
d_call: TRBD2
cdr3_nt: TGTGCCAGCAGCTCGGGGGCGGGAGGGCTTAGTAACAATGAGCAGTTCTTC
cdr3_aa: CASSSGAGGLSNNEQFF

v_call: TRBV28
clone_size: .
j_call: TRBJ1-4
d_call: .
cdr3_nt: TGTGCCAGCAGTTTATCGGGGTCCACTAATGAAAAACTGTTTTTT
cdr3_aa: CASSLSGSTNEKLFF

v_call: TRBV2
clone_size: .
j_call: TRBJ1-5
d_call: TRBD1
cdr3_nt: TGTGCCAGCAGAGCAGGGGGCAGGAGCAATCAGCCCCAGCATTTT
cdr3_aa: CASRAGGRSNQPQHF

v_call: TRBV30
clone_size: .
j_call: TRBJ2-1
d_call: .
cdr3_nt: TGTGCCTGGACAAGAGACAATGAGCAGTTCTTC
cdr3_aa: CAWTRDNEQFF

v_call: TRBV27
clone_size: .
j_call: TRBJ2-1
d_call: TRBD2
cdr3_nt: TGTGCCAGCAGCCTAGCGGGAGGCCCATACAATGAGCAGTTCTTC
cdr3_aa: CASSLAGGPYNEQFF

v_call: TRBV5-1
clone_size: once
j_call: TRBJ2-5
d_call: TRBD1
cdr3_nt: TGCGCCAGCAGCGGCCAGGGGGCAGAGACCCAGTACTTC
cdr3_aa: CASSGQGAETQYF

v_call: TRBV11-2
clone_size: .
j_call: TRBJ1-2
d_call: .
cdr3_nt: TGTGCCAGCAGCTTATCGGGGGGCCACACCTTC
cdr3_aa: CASSLSGGHTF

v_call: TRBV28
clone_size: .
j_call: TRBJ2-2
d_call: .
cdr3_nt: TGTGCCAGCAGTTTTTCCGGGGCTGGGGGCACCGGGGAGCTGTTTTTT
cdr3_aa: CASSFSGAGGTGELFF

v_call: TRBV27
clone_size: .
j_call: TRBJ2-1
d_call: TRBD2
cdr3_nt: TGTGCCAGCAAGCCAAGGGGGACTAGCGGGATAGTCAGTTCCTACAATGAGCAGTTCTTC
cdr3_aa: CASKPRGTSGIVSSYNEQFF

v_call: TRBV18
clone_size: .
j_call: TRBJ2-6
d_call: .
cdr3_nt: TGTGCCAGCTCACCACCGAACTCCGGGGGATCTGGGGCCAACGTCCTGACTTTC
cdr3_aa: CASSPPNSGGSGANVLTF

v_call: TRBV15
clone_size: .
j_call: TRBJ2-2
d_call: TRBD1
cdr3_nt: TGTGCCACCAGCCCACGACAGGGGGCCGGGGAGCTGTTTTTT
cdr3_aa: CATSPRQGAGELFF

v_call: TRBV6-1
clone_size: .
j_call: TRBJ1-5
d_call: TRBD1
cdr3_nt: TGTGCCAGCAGTGGAATATCCGGGACAGGCGGGCAGCCCCAGCATTTT
cdr3_aa: CASSGISGTGGQPQHF

v_call: TRBV7-7
clone_size: .
j_call: TRBJ2-5
d_call: .
cdr3_nt: TGTGCCAGCAGCTTAACCAAGGGGGCGGGAGAAGAGACCCAGTACTTC
cdr3_aa: CASSLTKGAGEETQYF

v_call: TRBV5-5
clone_size: .
j_call: TRBJ2-3
d_call: .
cdr3_nt: TGTGCCAGCAGCTTGGCGCCAGACGGAGATACGCAGTATTTT
cdr3_aa: CASSLAPDGDTQYF

v_call: TRBV27
clone_size: .
j_call: TRBJ2-7
d_call: TRBD2
cdr3_nt: TGTGCCAGCAGCATCACTCGCCTAGCGGGAGGCGAGCAGTACTTC
cdr3_aa: CASSITRLAGGEQYF